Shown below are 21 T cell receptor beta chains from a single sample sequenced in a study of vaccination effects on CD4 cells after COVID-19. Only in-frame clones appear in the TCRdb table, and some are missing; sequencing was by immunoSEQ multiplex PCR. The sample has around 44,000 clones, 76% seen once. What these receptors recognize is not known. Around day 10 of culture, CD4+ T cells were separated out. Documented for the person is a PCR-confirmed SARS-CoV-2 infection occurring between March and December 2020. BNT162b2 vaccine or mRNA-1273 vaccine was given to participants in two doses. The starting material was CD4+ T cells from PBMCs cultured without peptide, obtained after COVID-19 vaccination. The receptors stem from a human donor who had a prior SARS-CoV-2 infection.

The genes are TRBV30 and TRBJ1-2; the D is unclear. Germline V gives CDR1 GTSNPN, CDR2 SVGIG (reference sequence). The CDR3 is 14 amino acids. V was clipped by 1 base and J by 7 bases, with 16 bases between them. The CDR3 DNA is TGTGCCTGGAGTGCGATGTTGACCCGGGGTGGCTACACCTTC. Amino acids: CAWSAMLTRGGYTF.

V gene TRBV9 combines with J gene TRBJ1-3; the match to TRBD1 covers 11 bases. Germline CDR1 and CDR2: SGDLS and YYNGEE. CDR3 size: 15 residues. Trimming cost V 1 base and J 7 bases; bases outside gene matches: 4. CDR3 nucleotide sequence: TGTGCCAGCAGCGTATGGGGGACAGGGGGGAACACCATATATTTT. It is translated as CASSVWGTGGNTIYF.

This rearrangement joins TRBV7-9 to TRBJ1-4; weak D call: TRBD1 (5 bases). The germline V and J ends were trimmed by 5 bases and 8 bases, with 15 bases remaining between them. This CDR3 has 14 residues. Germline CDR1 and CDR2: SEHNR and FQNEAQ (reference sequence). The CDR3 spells CASSPMGGSEKLFF. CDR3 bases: TGTGCCAGCAGCCCCATGGGGGGGAGCGAAAAACTGTTTTTT.

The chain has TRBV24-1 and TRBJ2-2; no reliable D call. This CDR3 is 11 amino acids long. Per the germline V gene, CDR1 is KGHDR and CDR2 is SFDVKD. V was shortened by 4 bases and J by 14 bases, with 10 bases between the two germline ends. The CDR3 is CATSEQGFLFF. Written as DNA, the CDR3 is TGTGCCACCAGTGAACAAGGGTTCCTGTTTTTT.

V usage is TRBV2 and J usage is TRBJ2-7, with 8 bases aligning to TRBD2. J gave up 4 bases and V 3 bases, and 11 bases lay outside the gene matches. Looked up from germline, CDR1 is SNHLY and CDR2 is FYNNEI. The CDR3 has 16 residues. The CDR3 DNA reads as TGTGCCAGCAGTGACCCGGGGGGGGTCCACGGGTACGAGCAGTACTTC. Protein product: CASSDPGGVHGYEQYF.

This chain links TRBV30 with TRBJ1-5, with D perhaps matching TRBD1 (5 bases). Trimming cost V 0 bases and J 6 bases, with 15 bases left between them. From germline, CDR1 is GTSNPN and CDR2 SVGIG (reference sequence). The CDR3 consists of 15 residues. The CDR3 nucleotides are TGTGCCTGGAGTGTAGCGGGGCAGGGAAGTCAGCCCCAGCATTTT. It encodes CAWSVAGQGSQPQHF. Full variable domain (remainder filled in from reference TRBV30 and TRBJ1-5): SQTIHQWPATLVQPVGSPLSLECTVEGTSNPNLYWYRQAAGRGLQLLFYSVGIGQISSEVPQNLSASRPQDRQFILSSKKLLLSDSGFYLCAWSVAGQGSQPQHFGDGTRLSIL.

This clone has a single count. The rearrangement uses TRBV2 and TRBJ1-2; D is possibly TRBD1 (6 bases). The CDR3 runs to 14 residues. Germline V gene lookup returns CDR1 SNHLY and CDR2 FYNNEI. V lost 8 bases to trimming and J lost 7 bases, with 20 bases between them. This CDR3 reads CASRGSRGTSGYTF. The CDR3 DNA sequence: TGTGCCAGCCGGGGATCCAGGGGTACGAGTGGCTACACCTTC.

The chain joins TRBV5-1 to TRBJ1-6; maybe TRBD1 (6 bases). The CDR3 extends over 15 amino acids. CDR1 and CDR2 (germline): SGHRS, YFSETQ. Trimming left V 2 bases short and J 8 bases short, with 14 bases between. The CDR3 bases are TGCGCCAGCAGCTTACAAACAGGGAGTTATTCACCCCTCCACTTT. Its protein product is CASSLQTGSYSPLHF.

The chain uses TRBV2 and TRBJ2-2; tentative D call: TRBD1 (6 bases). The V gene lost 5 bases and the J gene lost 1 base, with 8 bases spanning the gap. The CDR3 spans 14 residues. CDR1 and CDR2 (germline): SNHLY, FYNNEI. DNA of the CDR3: TGTGCCAGCAGTACGGGACAGAACACCGGGGAGCTGTTTTTT. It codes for CASSTGQNTGELFF.

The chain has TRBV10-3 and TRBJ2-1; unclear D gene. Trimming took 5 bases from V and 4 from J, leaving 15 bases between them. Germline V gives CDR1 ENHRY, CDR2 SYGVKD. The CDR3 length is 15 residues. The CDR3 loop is CAISPFYVGYNEQFF. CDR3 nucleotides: TGTGCCATCAGTCCCTTTTATGTAGGATACAATGAGCAGTTCTTC.

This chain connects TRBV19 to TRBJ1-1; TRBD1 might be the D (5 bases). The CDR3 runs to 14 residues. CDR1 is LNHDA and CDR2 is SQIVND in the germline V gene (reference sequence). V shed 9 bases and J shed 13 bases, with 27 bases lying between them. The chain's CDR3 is CASSPWGPRFVIFF. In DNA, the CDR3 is TGTGCCAGCTCCCCATGGGGCCCCAGGTTTGTGATTTTCTTT.

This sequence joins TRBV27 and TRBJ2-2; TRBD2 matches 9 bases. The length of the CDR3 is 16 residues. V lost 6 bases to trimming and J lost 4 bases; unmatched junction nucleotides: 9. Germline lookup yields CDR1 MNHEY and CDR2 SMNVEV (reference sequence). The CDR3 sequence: CASRISGSRITGELFF. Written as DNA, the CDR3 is TGTGCCAGCAGGATTAGCGGGAGTCGTATCACCGGGGAGCTGTTTTTT.

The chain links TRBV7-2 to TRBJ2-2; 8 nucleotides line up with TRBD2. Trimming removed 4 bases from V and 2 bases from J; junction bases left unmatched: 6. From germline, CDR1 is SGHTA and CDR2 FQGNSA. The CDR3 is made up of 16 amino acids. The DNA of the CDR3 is TGTGCCAGCAGCTCGCGGACTAGCTCTAACACCGGGGAGCTGTTTTTT. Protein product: CASSSRTSSNTGELFF.

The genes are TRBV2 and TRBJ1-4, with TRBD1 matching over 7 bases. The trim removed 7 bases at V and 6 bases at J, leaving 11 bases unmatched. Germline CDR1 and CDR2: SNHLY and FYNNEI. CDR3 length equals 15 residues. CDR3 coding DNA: TGTGCCAGCACCAGAACAGGGGCGTCGGATGAAAAACTGTTTTTT. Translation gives CASTRTGASDEKLFF.

The DNA for the CDR3 is TGTGCCAGCAGCCGAACTCGACTAGCGGATAATGAGCAGTTCTTC. This codes for CASSRTRLADNEQFF. J is TRBJ2-1 and V is TRBV3-1 (or the pseudogene TRBV3-2); TRBD2 matches at 9 bases. After removal of 4 bases from V and 7 bases from J, the junction contained 8 bases not matched to a gene. The V gene's germline CDR1 is LGHDT and CDR2 YNNKEL (reference sequence). The CDR3 is 15 residues long.

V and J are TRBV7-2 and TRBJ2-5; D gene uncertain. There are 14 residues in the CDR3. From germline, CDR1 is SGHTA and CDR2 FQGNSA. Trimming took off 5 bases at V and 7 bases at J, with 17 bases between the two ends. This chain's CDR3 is CASSPELSHGTQYF. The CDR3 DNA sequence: TGTGCCAGCAGCCCCGAATTAAGCCATGGGACCCAGTACTTC.

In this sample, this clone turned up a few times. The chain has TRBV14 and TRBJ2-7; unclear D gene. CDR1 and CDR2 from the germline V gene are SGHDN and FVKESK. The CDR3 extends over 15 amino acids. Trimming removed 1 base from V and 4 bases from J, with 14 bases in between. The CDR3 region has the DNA TGTGCCAGCAGCCAAGGCAGACAAAGGGCGTACGAGCAGTACTTC. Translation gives CASSQGRQRAYEQYF. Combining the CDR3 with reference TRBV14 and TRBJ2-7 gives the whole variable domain EAGVTQFPSHSVIEKGQTVTLRCDPISGHDNLYWYRRVMGKEIKFLLHFVKESKQDESGMPNNRFLAERTGGTYSTLKVQPAELEDSGVYFCASSQGRQRAYEQYFGPGTRLTVT.

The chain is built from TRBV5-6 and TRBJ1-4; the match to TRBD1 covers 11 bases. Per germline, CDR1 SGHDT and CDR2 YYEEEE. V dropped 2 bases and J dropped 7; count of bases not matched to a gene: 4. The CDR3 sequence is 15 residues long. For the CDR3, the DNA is TGTGCCAGCAGCTTATGGACAGGGGGCATTGAAAAACTGTTTTTT. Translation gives CASSLWTGGIEKLFF.

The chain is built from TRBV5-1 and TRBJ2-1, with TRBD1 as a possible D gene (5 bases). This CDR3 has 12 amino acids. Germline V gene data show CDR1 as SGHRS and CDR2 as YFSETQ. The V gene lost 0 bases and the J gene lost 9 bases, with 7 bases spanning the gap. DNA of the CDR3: TGCGCCAGCAGCTTGGAGGGGCCTGAGCAGTTCTTC. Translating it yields CASSLEGPEQFF.

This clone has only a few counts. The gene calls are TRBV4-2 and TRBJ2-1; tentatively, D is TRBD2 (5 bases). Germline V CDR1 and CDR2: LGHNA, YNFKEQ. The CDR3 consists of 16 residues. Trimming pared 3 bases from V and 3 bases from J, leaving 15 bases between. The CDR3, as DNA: TGTGCCAGCAGCCACTTGTCGGGAAACCTCTACAATGAGCAGTTCTTC. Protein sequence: CASSHLSGNLYNEQFF.

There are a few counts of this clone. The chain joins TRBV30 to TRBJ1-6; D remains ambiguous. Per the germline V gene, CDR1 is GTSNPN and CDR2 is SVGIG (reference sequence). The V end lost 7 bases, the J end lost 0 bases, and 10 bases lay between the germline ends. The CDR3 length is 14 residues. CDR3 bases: TGTGCCTCGACCGAAAGCTCCTATAATTCACCCCTCCACTTT. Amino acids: CASTESSYNSPLHF.